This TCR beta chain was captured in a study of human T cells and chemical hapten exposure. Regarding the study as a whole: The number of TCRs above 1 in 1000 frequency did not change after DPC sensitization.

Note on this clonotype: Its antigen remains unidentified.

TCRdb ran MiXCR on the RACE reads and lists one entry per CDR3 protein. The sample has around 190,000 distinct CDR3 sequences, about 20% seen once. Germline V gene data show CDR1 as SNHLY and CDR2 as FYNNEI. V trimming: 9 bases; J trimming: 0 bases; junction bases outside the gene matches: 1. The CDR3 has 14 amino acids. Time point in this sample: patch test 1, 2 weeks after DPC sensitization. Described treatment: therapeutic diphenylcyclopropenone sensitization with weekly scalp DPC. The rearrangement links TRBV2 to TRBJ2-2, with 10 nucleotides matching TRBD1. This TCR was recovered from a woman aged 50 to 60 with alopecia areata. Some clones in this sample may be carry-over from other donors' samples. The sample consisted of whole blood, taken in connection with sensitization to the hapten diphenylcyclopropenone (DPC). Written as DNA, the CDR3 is TGTGCCAGGACAGGGGGCGCGAACACCGGGGAGCTGTTTTTT. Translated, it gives CARTGGANTGELFF.